A selection of T cell receptor beta chains follows, all from one sample in a study of OX40 agonist ivuxolimab in advanced cancers. The method was immunoSEQ multiplex PCR; TCRdb's version includes in-frame clones alone and lacks a portion of them. This table holds about 46,000 clones, roughly 88% found once. Here the sequenced sample was CD4+ or CD8+ T cells sorted from blood, taken in a trial of the OX40 agonist ivuxolimab. The receptor set was obtained from an adult with an advanced solid tumor such as melanoma, head and neck, liver or kidney cancer. Both conserved end residues are part of each CDR3. D genes are given only for firm matches. The listing skips clone size in some rows; elsewhere it reads once, few, many or a size class.

TRBD2	once	TRBV6-1	TRBJ2-3	TGTGCCAGCAGTCCGGGACTAGCGGATACAGATACGCAGTATTTT	CASSPGLADTDTQYF
-	-	TRBV28	TRBJ2-7	TGTGCCAGCAGAACACAGGGCTACGAGCAGTACTTC	CASRTQGYEQYF
TRBD1	-	TRBV14	TRBJ2-7	TGTGCCAGCAGCCCCTGGACAGGGACCTACGAGCAGTACTTC	CASSPWTGTYEQYF
-	few	TRBV5-4	TRBJ1-1	TGTGCCAGCAGCTTGGGGACAGAAGCTTTCTTT	CASSLGTEAFF
-	-	TRBV29-1	TRBJ2-7	TGCAGCGTTGAAGATCAAAGGGGGGCCTACGAGCAGTACTTC	CSVEDQRGAYEQYF
TRBD2	-	TRBV27	TRBJ2-5	TGTGCCAGCAGTTTAACCGGGGCGGGGGGCTGGGAGACCCAGTACTTC	CASSLTGAGGWETQYF
-	-	TRBV6-5	TRBJ1-6	TGTGCCAGCAGTTACTCGGGGCAGACCTATAATTCACCCCTCCACTTT	CASSYSGQTYNSPLHF
-	-	TRBV5-1	TRBJ2-1	TGCGCCAGCAGCTTGGACACTAGCTCCTACAATGAGCAGTTCTTC	CASSLDTSSYNEQFF
-	-	TRBV11-3	TRBJ2-7	TGTGCCAGCAAACAACGGGGTATGCCCTACGAGCAGTACTTC	CASKQRGMPYEQYF
-	-	TRBV28	TRBJ1-1	TGTGCCAGCAGAAATGACCGCTACACTGAAGCTTTCTTT	CASRNDRYTEAFF